Reported below is one T cell receptor (beta chain). This clone has just a few counts. No antigen is known for it. The sample holds no much larger clone one base away, and base qualities are not on file. The immunoSEQ Assay, a bias-controlled multiplex PCR, was used to amplify TCRbeta CDR3 regions from genomic DNA. The paper's processing steps were these. Within the assay, amplification of reference gene primers was used to estimate how many nucleated cells each sample contained. To quantify the absolute abundance of each unique TCRbeta CDR3 rearrangement, sequence reads were collapsed and filtered. For each sample, productive Simpson clonality was calculated as the square root of Simpson's diversity index over productive rearrangements. TCRdb took over this immuneACCESS table, retaining in-frame rearrangements with V and J assigned. Such tables are incomplete; in checked studies, under half of the missing clones stem from an unresolved V gene, and the remainder is unexplained. The D gene and trimming were derived from the DNA, and the V and J assignments and clone size from that table. Within this sample are about 140,000 clones, with over 75% of them counted one time only. About 1.7% of the sample comes from the top ten.

This entry comes from a study of blood T cell repertoires in COVID-19 (dated by TCRdb to between 2020 and 2021). Study-wide context: Collaborator samples came from the United States, Italy and Spain and covered acute and convalescent phases of COVID-19. A freely available public database, intended as a resource for researchers studying the immune response to SARS-CoV-2, is where the repertoires were released. The prospective study material was composed of cDNA or gDNA derived from T cells, B-cell-depleted T cells, or PBMCs. HLA class I and class II types, where available, came from metadata supplied by the sample provider rather than from assay-based typing. Deeply sampled blood TCRbeta repertoires from subjects exposed to, actively infected with, or recovered from COVID-19 were included in the dataset. Samples were obtained from the ongoing ImmuneRACE study (first 160 participants) and from about 1,300 subjects provided by 6 global collaborators. The sample metadata nearly always contained a de-identified subject ID, COVID-19 status, age in years and sex.

Whole blood was collected in K2EDTA tubes by collaborating institutions according to the institutions' own protocols. For TCRbeta analysis, collaborator samples were shipped as frozen whole blood, as isolated PBMCs, or as DNA extracted from either sample type. Broader findings and caveats from the paper: How much clinical and demographic metadata was included differed by source and by participant, and the metadata was provided uncurated.

This TCR was sampled from a woman between 45 and 65 years old with acute or convalescent COVID-19. The source material was peripheral blood.

The base sequence is TGTGCCAGCAGCCAAGGGCTCGGTACGGGCTACGAGCAGTACTTC. It translates to CASSQGLGTGYEQYF. The chain is assembled from TRBV4-2 and TRBJ2-7, with the D segment identity uncertain. The CDR3, from cysteine to phenylalanine, totals 15 residues. The CDR3 DNA has 45 bases and is translated from base 1. V is pared back by 1 base and J by 3 bases, with 13 bases lying between the germline termini. The CDR1 and CDR2 encoded by the germline V gene are LGHNA and YNFKEQ.